A single sample is the source of the 5 T cell receptor beta chains below, sequenced in a study of control samples from healthy donors and cancer patients. Assay used: immunoSEQ multiplex PCR; TCRdb lists only in-frame clones, some missing. The table has 140,000 to 150,000 clones, about 91% seen once. Input material: blood. The origin of the receptors is a man aged 30 to 45 in good health.

The J gene is TRBJ2-7, the V gene TRBV27, with TRBD1 identical over 9 bases. With 3 bases clipped from V and 4 bases from J, the junction kept 7 bases outside the gene matches. The CDR3 totals 15 residues. Germline V lookup: CDR1 MNHEY, CDR2 SMNVEV (reference sequence). DNA for the CDR3: TGTGCCAGCAGTTTGGACAGGGGTTCGGTTTACGAGCAGTACTTC. It yields the protein CASSLDRGSVYEQYF.

The rearrangement links TRBV6-5 to TRBJ1-2, with unresolved D. This CDR3 contains 12 residues. Trimming shortened V by 4 bases and J by 6 bases, and 9 bases separated the two germline ends. Germline CDR1 is MNHEY and CDR2 is SVGAGI. For the CDR3, the DNA is TGTGCCAGCAGTTGGACCGGGGATGGCTACACCTTC. Translating gives CASSWTGDGYTF.

This clone appeared once. The chain carries TRBV6-5 and TRBJ1-3; no reliable D call. The V end lost 6 bases, the J end lost 0 bases, and 9 bases lay between the germline ends. Germline-derived CDR1 and CDR2 are MNHEY and SVGAGI. CDR3 length: 14 amino acids. CDR3 DNA: TGTGCCAGCAGAACATCTCTCTCTGGAAACACCATATATTTT. Translation: CASRTSLSGNTIYF.

V is TRBV27 and J is TRBJ2-7, with D perhaps matching TRBD1 (5 bases). CDR1 is MNHEY, CDR2 SMNVEV, per germline (reference sequence). V lost 5 bases, J lost 4 bases, and 6 bases lay in between. This CDR3 comprises 11 residues. Here the CDR3 reads CASSAGYEQYF. The CDR3, as DNA: TGTGCCAGCAGTGCAGGGTACGAGCAGTACTTC.

This clone was seen a few times. V is TRBV10-1 and J is TRBJ1-2; D gene unclear. This CDR3 has 13 residues. Germline CDR1 WNHNN, CDR2 SYGVQD (reference sequence). V was trimmed by 4 bases and J by 3 bases, leaving 9 bases between them. CDR3 nucleotides: TGCGCCAGCAGTGCTACAGTGGACTATGGCTACACCTTC. Its translation: CASSATVDYGYTF.